Below, 20 T cell receptor beta chains from the same sample are listed, as sequenced in a study of CD8 T cells in ankylosing spondylitis (dated by TCRdb to 2016 to 2017). The library came from 5' RACE. Sequencing was carried out with an Illumina HiSeq 2500. TCRdb's own reprocessing of the public reads used fastp at Q25 and MiXCR and kept productive beta chains. Rows are unified per CDR3 protein, each entry keeping the most common DNA and genes. The sample profile shows some 130,000 distinct CDR3 sequences; approximately 7.4% of them were found once. Roughly an eighth of the sample rests with the top ten. The sequencing input was blood, either unsorted or a sorted T cell fraction (not recorded which). These receptors came from a female donor with ankylosing spondylitis or in good health (not recorded which).

This clonotype was detected ten times or more. The chain uses TRBV19 and TRBJ2-3; no definite D call. CDR1 and CDR2 (germline): LNHDA, SQIVND (reference sequence). This CDR3 comprises 13 residues. With 8 bases removed from V and 0 bases from J, the gap between germline ends came to 9 bases. CDR3 residues: CASRQESTDTQYF. CDR3 nucleotides: TGTGCCAGTCGGCAGGAAAGCACAGATACGCAGTATTTT.

Ten or more counts support this clonotype. The chain employs TRBV6-2 or TRBV6-3 and TRBJ1-2; D is undetermined. The V end lost 0 bases, the J end lost 0 bases, and 8 bases lay between the germline ends. The CDR3 length is 15 residues. The germline V gene encodes CDR1 MNHEY and CDR2 SVGEGT. The CDR3 DNA is TGTGCCAGCAGTTACTCAGAGTTCTCTAACTATGGCTACACCTTC. Protein sequence: CASSYSEFSNYGYTF.

This clonotype was detected ten times or more. V is TRBV28 and J is TRBJ1-2; maybe TRBD1 (5 bases). V lost 5 bases and J 4 bases, leaving 11 bases between the germline ends. The germline V gene encodes CDR1 MDHEN and CDR2 SYDVKM. There are 13 residues in the CDR3. The DNA for the CDR3 is TGTGCCAGCAGTACAGGTTTGCTCTATGGCTACACCTTC. It codes for CASSTGLLYGYTF.

Regarding this clonotype: This could be a read error, since a much larger clone is one nucleotide away. The V gene is TRBV9, the J gene TRBJ2-5; D not certain. Trimming cost V 0 bases and J 2 bases, with 5 bases left between them. Germline CDR1 reads SGDLS; CDR2 reads YYNGEE. The CDR3 runs 13 residues. The CDR3 DNA reads TGTGCCAGCAGCGTAGATGAACAAGAGACCCAGTACTTC. It encodes CASSVDEQETQYF.

This clonotype has at least ten counts. The V call is TRBV3-1, the J call TRBJ2-5; a weak D match, TRBD1 (6 bases). This CDR3 has 15 amino acids. The V end lost 1 base, the J end lost 4 bases, and 13 bases lay between the germline ends. Germline V gene data show CDR1 as LGHDT and CDR2 as YNNKEL (reference sequence). The CDR3: CASSQGPGQRETQYF. The CDR3 nucleotides read TGTGCCAGCAGCCAAGGTCCGGGACAAAGAGAGACCCAGTACTTC.

The chain links TRBV12-3 or TRBV12-4 to TRBJ2-7; 9 bases align to TRBD1. CDR3 length equals 13 residues. The V segment lost 0 bases and the J segment 12 bases; nucleotides outside the gene matches: 6. The CDR3 region is CASSLALTGGAYF. The CDR3 DNA reads as TGTGCCAGCAGTTTAGCGTTAACAGGGGGCGCGTACTTC.

The sample holds many counts of this clonotype. This chain links TRBV6-2 or TRBV6-3 with TRBJ1-5, with a tentative D call TRBD1 (6 bases). With 0 bases removed from V and 5 bases from J, the gap between germline ends came to 11 bases. CDR3 length: 15 amino acids. Germline V lookup: CDR1 MNHEY, CDR2 SVGEGT. The DNA of the CDR3 is TGTGCCAGCAGTTACTCGAGGGCAGGGGATCAGCCCCAGCATTTT. It encodes CASSYSRAGDQPQHF.

This clonotype has at least ten counts. The chain joins TRBV7-2 to TRBJ2-7; 8 bases line up with TRBD2. This CDR3 region has 15 residues. The J segment lost 3 bases and the V segment lost 1 base, leaving 5 bases of the junction unmatched. Germline V gives CDR1 SGHTA, CDR2 FQGNSA. The DNA for the CDR3 is TGTGCCAGCAGCTTAGGCCTAGCGGGTCTCTACGAGCAGTACTTC. It encodes CASSLGLAGLYEQYF.

This clonotype has at least ten counts. The rearrangement joins TRBV20-1 to TRBJ2-1; D is uncertain. The CDR3 loop spans 12 amino acids. The germline V gene has CDR1 DFQATT and CDR2 SNEGSKA (reference sequence). Trimming stripped 3 bases from V and 5 bases from J, with 8 bases between. The CDR3 DNA reads TGCAGTGCTAGTTGGTCTAACAATGAGCAGTTCTTC. Translating it yields CSASWSNNEQFF.

The rearrangement uses TRBV7-2 and TRBJ1-5; a possible D gene is TRBD1 (6 bases). In germline, CDR1 is SGHTA, CDR2 FQGNSA. The CDR3 sequence is 16 residues long. V shed 3 bases and J shed 7 bases, with 19 bases lying between them. CDR3 bases: TGTGCCAGCAGCTTCCCCGGGACCTTGGGGGCGCAGCCCCAGCATTTT. Amino acid sequence: CASSFPGTLGAQPQHF.

This clonotype came up many times. The chain uses TRBV20-1 and TRBJ2-7, with D uncertain. The CDR3 is made up of 13 amino acids. The V gene lost 3 bases and the J gene lost 8 bases, with 17 bases spanning the gap. Germline V gene data show CDR1 as DFQATT and CDR2 as SNEGSKA (reference sequence). CDR3 nucleotides: TGCAGTGCTAGTACCGTCTCTTCCCCCCAGCAGTACTTC. It is translated as CSASTVSSPQQYF.

This clonotype has a count of ten or more. The chain is built from TRBV6-2 or TRBV6-3 and TRBJ2-1; 13 nucleotides match TRBD2. V shed 4 bases, J shed 4 bases, and the junction held 7 bases outside the gene matches. Germline V gene data show CDR1 as MNHEY and CDR2 as SVGEGT. The CDR3 consists of 17 residues. CDR3 sequence reads: CASSFGTSGAAYNEQFF. For the CDR3, the DNA is TGTGCCAGCAGTTTCGGGACTAGCGGGGCTGCTTACAATGAGCAGTTCTTC.

This clonotype was seen at least ten times. The chain is built from TRBV5-1 and TRBJ1-2, with D unresolved. V was cut by 0 bases and J by 4 bases, with 7 bases left in between. The CDR3 has 13 amino acids. Germline CDR1 and CDR2: SGHRS and YFSETQ. For the CDR3, the DNA is TGCGCCAGCAGCTTGGCGGCCAGCTATGGCTACACCTTC. Residues: CASSLAASYGYTF.

With regard to this clonotype: At one end the junction does not follow the germline gene, possibly because of a read error. The chain joins TRBV11-3 to TRBJ1-1; the D is unclear. Germline V gene sequence: CDR1 SGHNT, CDR2 YENEEA. The CDR3 contains 15 residues. This chain's CDR3 is CASSRTGSMNTEVFF. DNA of the CDR3: TGTGCCAGCAGCCGGACGGGAAGTATGAACACTGAAGTTTTCTTT. The variable domain in full, with the rest retrieved from reference TRBV11-3 and TRBJ1-1, is EAGVVQSPRYKIIEKKQPVAFWCNPISGHNTLYWYLQNLGQGPELLIRYENEEAVDDSQLPKDRFSAERLKGVDSTLKIQPAELGDSAVYLCASSRTGSMNTEVFFGQGTRLTVV.

The chain joins TRBV12-3 or TRBV12-4 to TRBJ2-5; possible D gene TRBD1, 6 bases. V gave up 5 bases and J gave up 2 bases, with 15 bases separating them. The CDR3 has 15 amino acids. CDR3 sequence reads: CASSAQGLGQETQYF. The CDR3, as DNA: TGTGCCAGCAGTGCACAGGGATTAGGGCAAGAGACCCAGTACTTC.

This clonotype was recorded at least ten times. V is TRBV4-3 and J is TRBJ1-2; D possibly corresponds to TRBD1 (6 bases). This CDR3 comprises 15 residues. The V end lost 0 bases, the J end lost 7 bases, and 15 bases lay between the germline ends. Per the germline V gene, CDR1 is LGHNA and CDR2 is YSLEER. DNA of the CDR3: TGCGCCAGCAGCCAAGATTTACAGGGAGTAAGTGGCTACACCTTC. Its translation: CASSQDLQGVSGYTF.

This clonotype was found many times. The chain carries TRBV6-1 and TRBJ1-2; 8 bases fit TRBD1. Germline loops: CDR1 MNHNS, CDR2 SASEGT. After removal of 2 bases from V and 9 bases from J, the junction contained 8 bases not matched to a gene. This CDR3 contains 14 residues. This CDR3 is CASSEYRDRRSYTF. The CDR3 DNA sequence: TGTGCCAGCAGTGAATATCGGGACAGGAGAAGCTACACCTTC.

The V and J genes are TRBV19 and TRBJ2-7; D call uncertain. V lost 2 bases, J lost 2 bases, and 10 bases lay in between. CDR3 length: 14 residues. Germline-derived CDR1 and CDR2 are LNHDA and SQIVND (reference sequence). CDR3 protein: CASSIRASPYEQYF. CDR3 nucleotides: TGTGCCAGTAGTATAAGGGCCTCTCCCTACGAGCAGTACTTC.

This clonotype has ten or more counts. This chain connects TRBV6-1 to TRBJ1-3, with no clear D. The germline V and J ends were trimmed by 1 base and 0 bases, with 7 bases remaining between them. The CDR3 has 15 residues. In germline, CDR1 is MNHNS, CDR2 SASEGT. The CDR3 bases are TGTGCCAGCAGTGAAGGACTGTTCTCTGGAAACACCATATATTTT. Translation gives CASSEGLFSGNTIYF.

The gene calls are TRBV2 and TRBJ1-1; the match to TRBD1 covers 8 bases. Trimming took 6 bases from V and 7 from J; bases not matched to a gene: 7. Germline CDR1 reads SNHLY; CDR2 reads FYNNEI. The CDR3 is 13 amino acids. The DNA for the CDR3 is TGTGCCAGCAGAAGAGCACAGGGGGGTGAAGCTTTCTTT. It specifies CASRRAQGGEAFF.